The 23 T cell receptor beta chains in this list originate from one sample, sequenced in a study of somatic mutations in cytotoxic T cells in rheumatoid arthritis. The repertoire was sequenced with immunoSEQ multiplex PCR; TCRdb's copy has only in-frame clones and lacks some. The sample shows under 11,000 clones, approximately 90% of them seen only once. The sequencing input was CD4+ T cells sorted from blood. The source is a woman younger than 35 with rheumatoid arthritis.

The gene calls are TRBV18 and TRBJ2-1, with TRBD1 matching over 9 bases. Germline loops: CDR1 KGHSH, CDR2 LQKENI. Unmatched junction bases numbered 8, after V lost 3 bases and J lost 2 bases. The CDR3 is 17 amino acids. The CDR3 DNA follows: TGTGCCAGCTCACCTTCACAGGGGGCCGTCCCCTACAATGAGCAGTTCTTC. Residues: CASSPSQGAVPYNEQFF. The variable domain in full, with the rest retrieved from reference TRBV18 and TRBJ2-1, is NAGVMQNPRHLVRRRGQEARLRCSPMKGHSHVYWYRQLPEEGLKFMVYLQKENIIDESGMPKERFSAEFPKEGPSILRIQQVVRGDSAAYFCASSPSQGAVPYNEQFFGPGTRLTVL.

The V gene is TRBV29-1, the J gene TRBJ2-3, with D possibly matching TRBD2 (5 bases). From germline, CDR1 is SQVTM and CDR2 ANQGSEA. This CDR3 region has 14 residues. V was cut by 3 bases and J by 3 bases, with 13 bases left in between. CDR3 bases: TGCAGCGTTGAGAGGGCGCTGGGAACAGATACGCAGTATTTT. Amino acid sequence: CSVERALGTDTQYF.

The chain is built from TRBV27 and TRBJ1-1, with no clear D. Between the trimmed V and J ends, which lost 2 bases and 0 bases, there was a span of 13 bases. The CDR3 is 16 amino acids. Germline CDR1 is MNHEY and CDR2 is SMNVEV (reference sequence). Here the CDR3 reads CASSLAAGLLNTEAFF. The CDR3 DNA is TGTGCCAGCAGTTTAGCCGCGGGCCTACTGAACACTGAAGCTTTCTTT.

This chain uses TRBV5-8 with TRBJ2-2, with D possibly being TRBD1 (6 bases). V dropped 4 bases and J dropped 1 base, with 8 bases sitting between them. The germline CDR1 and CDR2 sequences are SGHTS and YDEGEE. The CDR3 totals 14 residues. For the CDR3, the DNA is TGTGCCAGCAGCCTACAGGGGAACACCGGGGAGCTGTTTTTT. This codes for CASSLQGNTGELFF.

The chain employs TRBV7-3 and TRBJ2-3; no clear D. Trimming removed 5 bases from V and 4 bases from J, with 13 bases in between. This CDR3 contains 14 residues. CDR1 SGHTA and CDR2 FQGTGA come from the germline V gene. CDR3 sequence (DNA): TGTGCCAGCAGCCCTCCCGCAGAACCAGATACGCAGTATTTT. Translation gives CASSPPAEPDTQYF.

The chain couples TRBV11-1 to TRBJ1-1; TRBD1 matches 7 bases. CDR3 size: 14 residues. After removal of 3 bases from V and 1 base from J, the junction contained 2 bases not matched to a gene. Germline CDR1 and CDR2: SGHAT and FQDESV (reference sequence). The CDR3 reads CASSFGQENTEAFF. Written as DNA, the CDR3 is TGTGCCAGCAGCTTTGGACAGGAGAACACTGAAGCTTTCTTT.

The chain employs TRBV5-6 and TRBJ2-3, with D possibly being TRBD1 (6 bases). V gave up 2 bases and J gave up 1 base, with 11 bases separating them. The CDR3 spans 15 residues. Germline CDR1 and CDR2: SGHDT and YYEEEE. The CDR3 bases are TGTGCCAGCAGCTTTACAGGGATTGGCACAGATACGCAGTATTTT. Its translation is CASSFTGIGTDTQYF.

The gene calls are TRBV7-8 and TRBJ2-1; tentative D call: TRBD2 (7 bases). The V end lost 1 base, the J end lost 5 bases, and 15 bases lay between the germline ends. Germline V gene lookup returns CDR1 SGHVS and CDR2 FQNEAQ. The CDR3 totals 16 residues. CDR3 protein: CASSLGRGAANNEQFF. The CDR3 DNA follows: TGTGCCAGCAGCTTAGGACGGGGGGCAGCTAACAATGAGCAGTTCTTC.

The chain employs TRBV5-1 and TRBJ1-2; D unresolved. Germline CDR1 reads SGHRS; CDR2 reads YFSETQ. V lost 0 bases to trimming and J lost 3 bases, with 6 bases between them. There are 13 residues in the CDR3. In DNA, the CDR3 is TGCGCCAGCAGCTTGGACCTATACTATGGCTACACCTTC. This encodes CASSLDLYYGYTF.

This chain uses TRBV5-8 with TRBJ2-4, with a possible D match to TRBD2 (6 bases). CDR1 SGHTS and CDR2 YDEGEE come from the germline V gene. Trimming cost V 4 bases and J 9 bases, with 14 bases left between them. The CDR3 runs 13 residues. CDR3 loop: CASSPRVEGIQYF. CDR3 coding DNA: TGTGCCAGCAGCCCAAGGGTGGAGGGCATTCAGTACTTC.

The DNA of the CDR3 is TGTGCCTGGGATGGCGGGACAGGGGGAAGCGGGGAGCTGTTTTTT. Its protein is CAWDGGTGGSGELFF. The rearrangement joins TRBV30 to TRBJ2-2, with 11 positions matching TRBD1. Germline CDR1 is GTSNPN and CDR2 is SVGIG (reference sequence). The junction had 9 bases not matched to a gene; V was cut back by 5 bases and J by 7 bases. The CDR3 extends over 15 amino acids. The variable domain in full, completed from reference TRBV30 and TRBJ2-2, reads SQTIHQWPATLVQPVGSPLSLECTVEGTSNPNLYWYRQAAGRGLQLLFYSVGIGQISSEVPQNLSASRPQDRQFILSSKKLLLSDSGFYLCAWDGGTGGSGELFFGEGSRLTVL.

The sample holds a few counts of this clone. The chain uses TRBV10-3 and TRBJ2-2; weak D call: TRBD2 (5 bases). Germline V CDR1 and CDR2: ENHRY, SYGVKD. CDR3 size: 15 residues. Trimming shortened V by 1 base and J by 2 bases, and 8 bases separated the two germline ends. The CDR3 loop is CAISEYGGNTGELFF. As DNA, the CDR3 is TGTGCCATCAGTGAGTACGGAGGCAACACCGGGGAGCTGTTTTTT.

This clone came up once. The genes are TRBV28 and TRBJ1-2, with 7 bases identical to TRBD1. Germline loops: CDR1 MDHEN, CDR2 SYDVKM. Trimming cost V 7 bases and J 8 bases; bases outside gene matches: 10. The CDR3 loop spans 13 amino acids. CDR3 nucleotides: TGTGCCAGCACATCCGGGACAGCCAGAGGCTACACCTTC. Translating it yields CASTSGTARGYTF.

This chain connects TRBV6-5 to TRBJ2-7; the D is unclear. Trimming removed 3 bases at V and 7 bases at J, with 13 bases between. Looked up from germline, CDR1 is MNHEY and CDR2 is SVGAGI. This CDR3 has 13 residues. The CDR3 bases are TGTGCCAGCAGTTATGTCGGCCTGGAGGAGCAGTACTTC. Protein product: CASSYVGLEEQYF.

This sequence joins TRBV28 and TRBJ2-7; TRBD2 aligns across 7 bases. Looked up from germline, CDR1 is MDHEN and CDR2 is SYDVKM. Germline trimming cut 6 bases from V and 1 base from J; bases unmatched to any gene: 12. This CDR3 region has 16 residues. DNA of the CDR3: TGTGCCAGCAGGACTTTACGGCTAGCGGAGTCCTACGAGCAGTACTTC. Encoded protein: CASRTLRLAESYEQYF.

The chain links TRBV28 to TRBJ2-1; 7 bases map to TRBD2. The germline CDR1 and CDR2 sequences are MDHEN and SYDVKM. Trimming removed 3 bases from V and 3 bases from J; junction bases left unmatched: 5. The CDR3 runs to 15 residues. This chain's CDR3 is CASSFPGGRYNEQFF. The CDR3 DNA reads as TGTGCCAGCAGTTTCCCGGGGGGACGCTACAATGAGCAGTTCTTC.

This rearrangement joins TRBV25-1 to TRBJ2-1; possibly TRBD2 for D (6 bases). Deletions cut 8 bases from V and 2 bases from J, with 22 bases between. There are 17 residues in the CDR3. Germline CDR1 and CDR2: MGHDK and SYGVNS. CDR3 DNA sequence: TGTGCCAGCGATTTCCCCGGGACTGCCGTGACCTACAATGAGCAGTTCTTC. Amino acids: CASDFPGTAVTYNEQFF. Full variable domain (missing parts from reference TRBV25-1 and TRBJ2-1): EADIYQTPRYLVIGTGKKITLECSQTMGHDKMYWYQQDPGMELHLIHYSYGVNSTEKGDLSSESTVSRIRTEHFPLTLESARPSHTSQYLCASDFPGTAVTYNEQFFGPGTRLTVL.

V usage is TRBV19 and J usage is TRBJ2-3; 12 nucleotides match TRBD2. Germline values: CDR1 LNHDA, CDR2 SQIVND (reference sequence). The CDR3 is made up of 16 amino acids. The J segment lost 2 bases and the V segment lost 4 bases, leaving 4 bases of the junction unmatched. The CDR3: CASSTRLAGDTDTQYF. The CDR3 coding sequence is TGTGCCAGTAGTACCAGACTAGCGGGAGACACAGATACGCAGTATTTT. The complete variable domain, with remaining parts taken from reference TRBV19 and TRBJ2-3, reads DGGITQSPKYLFRKEGQNVTLSCEQNLNHDAMYWYRQDPGQGLRLIYYSQIVNDFQKGDIAEGYSVSREKKESFPLTVTSAQKNPTAFYLCASSTRLAGDTDTQYFGPGTRLTVL.

The chain joins TRBV4-3 to TRBJ2-2; 10 bases agree with TRBD2. CDR3 length equals 19 residues. V trimming: 3 bases; J trimming: 5 bases; junction bases outside the gene matches: 15. CDR1 is LGHNA and CDR2 is YSLEER in the germline V gene. The CDR3 is CASSHTHLNSGRRTGELFF. In DNA form, the CDR3 reads TGCGCCAGCAGCCACACCCACCTGAATAGCGGGAGGCGGACCGGGGAGCTGTTTTTT.

The chain uses TRBV21-1 and TRBJ1-5. TRBV21-1 is reported as a pseudogene. The CDR3 consists of 15 residues. The CDR3 region has the DNA TGTGCCAGCAGCAAAACGACTCGGAGCAATCAGCCCCAGCATTTT. Its translation: CASSKTTRSNQPQHF.

This clone appeared a few times. The V and J genes are TRBV6-4 and TRBJ1-1, with TRBD1 identical over 8 bases. J lost 9 bases, V lost 3 bases, and 6 bases had no gene match. Germline lookup yields CDR1 MRHNA and CDR2 SNTAGT. The length of the CDR3 is 13 residues. CDR3 sequence (DNA): TGTGCCAGCAGTGAAGCCACAGGGGGTAAAGCTTTCTTT. Translated, it gives CASSEATGGKAFF.

This chain links TRBV28 with TRBJ2-7; TRBD2 matches 10 bases. Germline CDR1 reads MDHEN; CDR2 reads SYDVKM. The CDR3 has 15 residues. V was pared by 10 bases and J by 7 bases, with 16 bases of the junction left unmatched. Written as DNA, the CDR3 is TGTGCCATTCTCGAGGGGGCTAGCGGGAGTCGAGAGCAGTACTTC. It translates to CAILEGASGSREQYF. Filled out from reference TRBV28 and TRBJ2-7, the complete variable domain reads DVKVTQSSRYLVKRTGEKVFLECVQDMDHENMFWYRQDPGLGLRLIYFSYDVKMKEKGDIPEGYSVSREKKERFSLILESASTNQTSMYLCAILEGASGSREQYFGPGTRLTVT.

The rearrangement uses TRBV11-3 and TRBJ2-1; possibly TRBD2 for D (5 bases). V gave up 5 bases and J gave up 4 bases, with 15 bases separating them. CDR3 size: 15 residues. The germline gives CDR1 SGHNT, CDR2 YENEEA. CDR3: CASSPRAGPYNEQFF. CDR3 DNA: TGTGCCAGCAGCCCTAGGGCGGGCCCTTACAATGAGCAGTTCTTC. Together with reference TRBV11-3 and TRBJ2-1, the CDR3 gives the full variable domain: EAGVVQSPRYKIIEKKQPVAFWCNPISGHNTLYWYLQNLGQGPELLIRYENEEAVDDSQLPKDRFSAERLKGVDSTLKIQPAELGDSAVYLCASSPRAGPYNEQFFGPGTRLTVL.